Each of the 14 T cell receptor beta chains below was sequenced from the same sample in a study of T cell responses to AZD1222 COVID-19 vaccine. Repertoires were generated with immunoSEQ multiplex PCR, while TCRdb's copy carries only in-frame clones and drops some. The sample lists 100,000 to 150,000 clones, about nine tenths occurring once. The sample here was peripheral blood, taken 28 days after the second AZD1222 dose. The receptors shown here come from an adult who received the AZD1222 COVID-19 vaccine.

The rearrangement uses TRBV15 and TRBJ1-3; TRBD1 aligns across 7 bases. The CDR3 spans 16 residues. Germline lookup yields CDR1 LNHNV and CDR2 YYDKDF (reference sequence). V shed 3 bases and J 3 bases; nucleotides not matched to a gene: 8. Here the CDR3 reads CATSSFLTGNGNTIYF. CDR3 coding DNA: TGTGCCACCAGCAGTTTCCTGACAGGGAATGGAAACACCATATATTTT.

CDR3 sequence (DNA): TGTGCCAGCAGTTACCAAAGGGGGGCCTCCTACGAGCAGTACTTC. Protein sequence: CASSYQRGASYEQYF. The V and J genes are TRBV6-2 or TRBV6-3 and TRBJ2-7; D could derive from TRBD1 or TRBD2 (6 bases each). CDR1 is MNHEY, CDR2 SVGEGT, per germline. The CDR3 totals 15 residues. V gave up 2 bases and J gave up 0 bases, with 11 bases separating them.

The CDR3 nucleotides are TGTGCCAGCAGCCGTCCGGGACAGGGGACGACTGAAGCTTTCTTT. Translation: CASSRPGQGTTEAFF. The chain couples TRBV7-8 to TRBJ1-1; TRBD1 agrees at 10 bases. The junction had 8 bases not matched to a gene; V was cut back by 5 bases and J by 5 bases. Per the germline V gene, CDR1 is SGHVS and CDR2 is FQNEAQ. The CDR3 runs 15 residues.

This chain uses TRBV5-6 with TRBJ1-2, with D unclear. The CDR3 is 11 residues long. V was trimmed by 0 bases and J by 8 bases, leaving 5 bases between them. Germline V gene sequence: CDR1 SGHDT, CDR2 YYEEEE. CDR3 in amino acids: CASSLVGGYTF. In DNA form, the CDR3 reads TGTGCCAGCAGCTTGGTGGGAGGCTACACCTTC.

The rearrangement uses TRBV9 and TRBJ2-2; TRBD1 agrees at 7 bases. The V segment lost 2 bases and the J segment 1 base; nucleotides outside the gene matches: 5. Germline V gives CDR1 SGDLS, CDR2 YYNGEE. The CDR3 length is 16 residues. The CDR3 here is CASSVTWTGNTGELFF. The CDR3 nucleotides read TGTGCCAGCAGCGTTACATGGACAGGGAACACCGGGGAGCTGTTTTTT.

The V call is TRBV19, the J call TRBJ2-1, with 7 bases that match TRBD2. CDR3 length: 15 residues. Trimming removed 2 bases from V and 2 bases from J; junction bases left unmatched: 3. CDR1 is LNHDA and CDR2 is SQIVND in the germline V gene (reference sequence). CDR3 in amino acids: CASSIRGRAYNEQFF. DNA of the CDR3: TGTGCCAGTAGTATAAGAGGGAGGGCCTACAATGAGCAGTTCTTC.

The V call is TRBV4-1, the J call TRBJ1-2; D is possibly TRBD1 (6 bases). Deletions cut 1 base from V and 4 bases from J, with 16 bases between. CDR1 is MGHRA and CDR2 is YSYEKL in the germline V gene. This CDR3 region has 16 residues. The CDR3 region has the DNA TGCGCCAGCAGCCAAGGTAGGGGGGGCCTAGGCTATGGCTACACCTTC. This sequence encodes CASSQGRGGLGYGYTF.

This chain joins TRBV4-1 and TRBJ2-1; 8 positions agree with TRBD2. The length of the CDR3 is 16 residues. Germline CDR1 reads MGHRA; CDR2 reads YSYEKL. The V gene end was trimmed by 0 bases and the J gene end by 10 bases; junction bases not matched to a gene: 11. This chain's CDR3 is CASSQEGRGGVREQFF. CDR3 DNA sequence: TGCGCCAGCAGCCAAGAGGGCCGGGGGGGAGTACGGGAGCAGTTCTTC.

This clone was counted a few times. The rearrangement uses TRBV25-1 and TRBJ2-1; D is undetermined. V was trimmed by 5 bases and J by 7 bases, leaving 21 bases between them. This CDR3 has 16 residues. The V gene's germline CDR1 is MGHDK and CDR2 SYGVNS. CDR3 nucleotide sequence: TGTGCCAGCAGTCCGCCGGGTACTTGGGCCGTAAATGAGCAGTTCTTC. Translated: CASSPPGTWAVNEQFF. The complete variable domain, with remaining parts taken from reference TRBV25-1 and TRBJ2-1, reads EADIYQTPRYLVIGTGKKITLECSQTMGHDKMYWYQQDPGMELHLIHYSYGVNSTEKGDLSSESTVSRIRTEHFPLTLESARPSHTSQYLCASSPPGTWAVNEQFFGPGTRLTVL.

In this sample, this clone turned up once. The chain joins TRBV12-3 or TRBV12-4 to TRBJ1-1, with D hard to call. This CDR3 spans 12 amino acids. V was shortened by 6 bases and J by 4 bases, with 9 bases between the two germline ends. This chain's CDR3 is CASSRPGTEAFF. The CDR3 bases are TGTGCCAGCAGCCGCCCCGGCACTGAAGCTTTCTTT.

The chain couples TRBV5-1 to TRBJ2-7, with 7 bases that match TRBD1. Unmatched junction bases numbered 6, after V lost 4 bases and J lost 2 bases. Germline V gene sequence: CDR1 SGHRS, CDR2 YFSETQ. CDR3 length equals 14 residues. This CDR3 reads CASSGDSPAYEQYF. The CDR3 region has the DNA TGCGCCAGCAGCGGGGACAGCCCGGCCTACGAGCAGTACTTC.

This chain joins TRBV12-3 or TRBV12-4 and TRBJ1-1; tentative D call: TRBD1 (5 bases). The CDR3 covers 13 residues. The ends were cut back, 5 bases at V and 3 bases at J, with 10 bases in the middle. The CDR3 spells CASSLLTDTEAFF. In DNA, the CDR3 is TGTGCCAGCAGTCTACTGACAGACACTGAAGCTTTCTTT.

This clone was seen only once. This rearrangement joins TRBV6-2 or TRBV6-3 to TRBJ1-4, with unresolved D. The length of the CDR3 is 15 residues. Germline CDR1 and CDR2: MNHEY and SVGEGT. Trimming took 5 bases from V and 7 from J, leaving 17 bases between them. CDR3 DNA sequence: TGTGCCAGCAGTCCGCTGTTGGGTTTGGGTGAAAAACTGTTTTTT. It translates to CASSPLLGLGEKLFF.

The chain combines TRBV29-1 with TRBJ1-1, with 7 bases that match TRBD1. V was pared by 6 bases and J by 1 base, with 5 bases of the junction left unmatched. Germline CDR1 and CDR2: SQVTM and ANQGSEA. The CDR3 totals 13 residues. CDR3 protein: CSVDRVSNTEAFF. The CDR3 DNA sequence: TGCAGCGTAGACAGGGTATCGAACACTGAAGCTTTCTTT. Supplemented by reference TRBV29-1 and TRBJ1-1, the full variable domain reads SAVISQKPSRDICQRGTSLTIQCQVDSQVTMMFWYRQQPGQSLTLIATANQGSEATYESGFVIDKFPISRPNLTFSTLTVSNMSPEDSSIYLCSVDRVSNTEAFFGQGTRLTVV.